These T cell receptor beta chains were read from a single sample in a study of siplizumab effects on memory and regulatory T cells. Sequenced by immunoSEQ multiplex PCR; TCRdb stores in-frame clones only, minus some. The data show roughly 82,000 clones, approximately 86% seen once. Sequencing was done on a sample of Tregs sorted from blood. These receptors originate from a human donor in good health. The CDR3 runs from the conserved cysteine through the conserved F or W. A D gene is named only where the DNA matches it firmly.

CDR3 DNA: TGTGCCAGCAGCATAGCCGGGACTTTAAACGATGAGCAGTTCTTC
CDR3 protein: CASSIAGTLNDEQFF
V gene: TRBV11-3
J gene: TRBJ2-1
D gene: .

CDR3 DNA: TGTGCCAGTAGTTCCCGGGACAGTCGCTACGAGCAGTACTTC
CDR3 protein: CASSSRDSRYEQYF
V gene: TRBV19
J gene: TRBJ2-7
D gene: TRBD1

CDR3 DNA: TGTGCCAGCAGCCCGACGAAACAGGGGGCCCCGCATTTT
CDR3 protein: CASSPTKQGAPHF
V gene: TRBV7-2
J gene: TRBJ1-5
D gene: TRBD1

CDR3 DNA: TGTGCCAGCAGCTTACGGGGACCTCCGACCATCTACGAGCAGTACTTC
CDR3 protein: CASSLRGPPTIYEQYF
V gene: TRBV7-2
J gene: TRBJ2-7
D gene: .

CDR3 DNA: TGCGCCAGCAGTAGGGACCGCAATCAGCCCCAGCATTTT
CDR3 protein: CASSRDRNQPQHF
V gene: TRBV10-1
J gene: TRBJ1-5
D gene: .

CDR3 DNA: TGTGCCAGCAGTGAAGCGTTCCCCTTTGGACAGGGAGAGGATGGCTACACCTTC
CDR3 protein: CASSEAFPFGQGEDGYTF
V gene: TRBV2
J gene: TRBJ1-2
D gene: TRBD1

CDR3 DNA: TGTGCCAGCAGTATATATACAGGGACTGGAAACACCATATATTTT
CDR3 protein: CASSIYTGTGNTIYF
V gene: TRBV25-1
J gene: TRBJ1-3
D gene: .

CDR3 DNA: TGTGCCAGCAGCTTGTGGCCGGGGGCTAGCCATTCGAACACTGAAGCTTTCTTT
CDR3 protein: CASSLWPGASHSNTEAFF
V gene: TRBV5-5
J gene: TRBJ1-1
D gene: .

CDR3 DNA: TGTGCCAGCAGGGGGGGACGGGCACAGCCCCAGCATTTT
CDR3 protein: CASRGGRAQPQHF
V gene: TRBV2
J gene: TRBJ1-5
D gene: .

CDR3 DNA: TGTGCCAGCAGCTTCGGGACTAGCGGGGGGGCCTGGGAGCAGTTCTTC
CDR3 protein: CASSFGTSGGAWEQFF
V gene: TRBV7-2
J gene: TRBJ2-1
D gene: TRBD2

CDR3 DNA: TGCGCCAGCAGCCAAGATGGGGCAGCCTACAATGAGCAGTTCTTC
CDR3 protein: CASSQDGAAYNEQFF
V gene: TRBV4-3
J gene: TRBJ2-1
D gene: .